These 31 T cell receptor beta chains originate from one sample sequenced in a study of OX40 agonist ivuxolimab in advanced cancers. Repertoires were generated with immunoSEQ multiplex PCR, while TCRdb's copy carries only in-frame clones and drops some. This table has roughly 80,000 clones, roughly 84% appearing once. The sample in question was CD4+ or CD8+ T cells sorted from blood, obtained in a trial of the OX40 agonist ivuxolimab. Source of these receptors: an adult with an advanced solid tumor such as melanoma, head and neck, liver or kidney cancer.

The chain carries TRBV7-9 and TRBJ2-2, with 8 bases aligning to TRBD2. Germline-derived CDR1 and CDR2 are SEHNR and FQNEAQ (reference sequence). V was clipped by 6 bases and J by 5 bases; unmatched bases: 8. The CDR3 has 15 residues. As DNA, the CDR3 is TGTGCCAGCAGTTTCGGGACTAGGGGTACCGGGGAGCTGTTTTTT. Translating gives CASSFGTRGTGELFF.

This CDR3 reads CSVGDSAYEQYF. The CDR3 DNA reads TGCAGCGTTGGGGATAGCGCGTACGAGCAGTACTTC. The chain links TRBV29-1 to TRBJ2-7; a possible D gene is TRBD2 (5 bases). The germline V gene encodes CDR1 SQVTM and CDR2 ANQGSEA. The CDR3 is 12 amino acids. V lost 4 bases and J 4 bases, leaving 11 bases between the germline ends.

The genes are TRBV11-2 and TRBJ1-3; no reliable D call. CDR3 size: 14 residues. Germline V lookup: CDR1 SGHAT, CDR2 FQNNGV. V was pared by 9 bases and J by 4 bases, with 16 bases between. The CDR3 DNA sequence: TGTGCCAGTGCGGACCGAAGGAGGGGAAACACCATATATTTT. This encodes CASADRRRGNTIYF.

The chain is built from TRBV19 and TRBJ1-4, with D perhaps matching TRBD1 (5 bases). V was clipped by 4 bases and J by 0 bases, with 15 bases between them. Per the germline V gene, CDR1 is LNHDA and CDR2 is SQIVND (reference sequence). This CDR3 spans 17 amino acids. The CDR3 coding sequence is TGTGCCAGTAGTACGATTATTCTCAGGGCAACTAATGAAAAACTGTTTTTT. It specifies CASSTIILRATNEKLFF. Based on the CDR3 plus reference TRBV19 and TRBJ1-4, the full variable domain is DGGITQSPKYLFRKEGQNVTLSCEQNLNHDAMYWYRQDPGQGLRLIYYSQIVNDFQKGDIAEGYSVSREKKESFPLTVTSAQKNPTAFYLCASSTIILRATNEKLFFGSGTQLSVL.

The chain is built from TRBV9 and TRBJ2-1, with D tentatively TRBD2 (6 bases). V gave up 3 bases and J gave up 3 bases, with 19 bases separating them. The length of the CDR3 is 17 residues. Germline values: CDR1 SGDLS, CDR2 YYNGEE. The chain's CDR3 is CASSGTASLAIYNEQFF. The CDR3 nucleotides read TGTGCCAGCAGCGGGACCGCCAGCCTAGCGATCTACAATGAGCAGTTCTTC. Looking up the rest from reference TRBV9 and TRBJ2-1 gives the full variable domain: DSGVTQTPKHLITATGQRVTLRCSPRSGDLSVYWYQQSLDQGLQFLIQYYNGEERAKGNILERFSAQQFPDLHSELNLSSLELGDSALYFCASSGTASLAIYNEQFFGPGTRLTVL.

The V gene is TRBV5-5, the J gene TRBJ1-2; D is undetermined. This CDR3 region has 14 residues. Germline CDR1 reads SGHKS; CDR2 reads YYEKEE (reference sequence). Trimming shortened V by 0 bases and J by 7 bases, and 13 bases separated the two germline ends. This CDR3 reads CASSLEIGRGGYTF. The CDR3 nucleotides read TGTGCCAGCAGCTTGGAGATCGGCCGGGGTGGCTACACCTTC. The complete variable domain, with remaining parts taken from reference TRBV5-5 and TRBJ1-2, reads DAGVTQSPTHLIKTRGQQVTLRCSPISGHKSVSWYQQVLGQGPQFIFQYYEKEERGRGNFPDRFSARQFPNYSSELNVNALLLGDSALYLCASSLEIGRGGYTFGSGTRLTVV.

This clone occurred a few times. The chain uses TRBV27 and TRBJ2-7; 7 nucleotides match TRBD1. Trimming removed 9 bases from V and 2 bases from J; junction bases left unmatched: 7. The CDR3 is made up of 13 amino acids. Germline V gives CDR1 MNHEY, CDR2 SMNVEV (reference sequence). The CDR3: CASVGTVPYEQYF. In DNA form, the CDR3 reads TGTGCCAGTGTGGGGACAGTGCCCTACGAGCAGTACTTC.

The CDR3 is CASSVTPLSYEQYF. CDR3 coding DNA: TGTGCCAGCAGCGTAACACCCCTCTCCTACGAGCAGTACTTC. V is TRBV9 and J is TRBJ2-7; D unresolved. The CDR3 is 14 residues long. The V gene's germline CDR1 is SGDLS and CDR2 YYNGEE. Trimming stripped 1 base from V and 0 bases from J, with 8 bases between.

The V gene is TRBV19, the J gene TRBJ2-3; no clear D. The CDR3 contains 15 residues. Germline CDR1 reads LNHDA; CDR2 reads SQIVND (reference sequence). Trimming took 3 bases from V and 1 from J, leaving 11 bases between them. CDR3: CASSMGTARTDTQYF. For the CDR3, the DNA is TGTGCCAGTAGTATGGGCACAGCTCGCACAGATACGCAGTATTTT.

The chain joins TRBV19 to TRBJ2-2; TRBD2 matches 9 bases. From germline, CDR1 is LNHDA and CDR2 SQIVND (reference sequence). The CDR3 sequence is 16 residues long. After removal of 3 bases from V and 5 bases from J, the junction contained 7 bases not matched to a gene. The CDR3 nucleotides read TGTGCCAGTAGTATTCTAGCGGGAATTGGTACCGGGGAGCTGTTTTTT. It specifies CASSILAGIGTGELFF.

The chain recombines TRBV29-1 with TRBJ2-1; TRBD1 is a possible D gene (5 bases). There are 13 residues in the CDR3. V was trimmed by 5 bases and J by 7 bases, leaving 15 bases between them. Germline V lookup: CDR1 SQVTM, CDR2 ANQGSEA. CDR3: CSVCPQKGNEQFF. CDR3 DNA: TGCAGCGTTTGTCCCCAGAAGGGGAATGAGCAGTTCTTC.

This chain links TRBV9 with TRBJ2-3, with 7 positions matching TRBD1. Trimming took 4 bases from V and 3 from J; bases not matched to a gene: 5. Germline V CDR1 and CDR2: SGDLS, YYNGEE. This CDR3 spans 14 amino acids. CDR3 coding DNA: TGTGCCAGCAGCTCCCGACAGGGAACAGATACGCAGTATTTT. Protein product: CASSSRQGTDTQYF.

This clone was recorded only once. The V call is TRBV2, the J call TRBJ2-7, with TRBD1 matching 9 bases. This CDR3 is built from 17 residues. The trim removed 1 base at V and 1 base at J, leaving 8 bases unmatched. Germline V lookup: CDR1 SNHLY, CDR2 FYNNEI. The CDR3 nucleotides are TGTGCCAGCAGTGAAGGGATGGGACAGGGCCGATCCTACGAGCAGTACTTC. Translating it yields CASSEGMGQGRSYEQYF.

The sample holds one count of this clone. This sequence joins TRBV27 and TRBJ2-7; 13 bases align to TRBD2. V lost 3 bases, J lost 4 bases, and 6 bases stayed unmatched. Per germline, CDR1 MNHEY and CDR2 SMNVEV (reference sequence). This CDR3 has 16 amino acids. The CDR3 bases are TGTGCCAGCAGTTTTTCACTAGCGGGGGGGTATTACGAGCAGTACTTC. This sequence encodes CASSFSLAGGYYEQYF.

This clone occurred once. This chain uses TRBV7-6 with TRBJ2-3, with D tentatively TRBD1 (6 bases). CDR1 is SGHVS and CDR2 is FNYEAQ in the germline V gene. The V end was cut by 4 bases, the J end by 4 bases, with 18 bases between. CDR3 size: 16 residues. The CDR3, as DNA: TGTGCCAGCAGCTCGCCTGCAACAGGGTCGGCAGATACGCAGTATTTT. This gives the protein CASSSPATGSADTQYF.

The J gene is TRBJ1-3, the V gene TRBV7-9; D gene unclear. Germline assignment: CDR1 SEHNR and CDR2 FQNEAQ (reference sequence). The germline V and J ends were trimmed by 1 base and 0 bases, with 7 bases remaining between them. CDR3 length equals 15 residues. CDR3 nucleotides: TGTGCCAGCAGCTTAGAACCTGTCTCTGGAAACACCATATATTTT. Translated: CASSLEPVSGNTIYF.

The chain joins TRBV30 to TRBJ2-7; TRBD2 aligns across 7 bases. The CDR3 runs 13 residues. Germline-derived CDR1 and CDR2 are GTSNPN and SVGIG (reference sequence). V was clipped by 4 bases and J by 7 bases; unmatched bases: 10. CDR3 nucleotides: TGTGCCTGGACGGGGGGAGGGCCAGGAGAGCAGTACTTC. Amino acid sequence: CAWTGGGPGEQYF.

The chain couples TRBV6-1 to TRBJ2-7, with 8 nucleotides matching TRBD2. The germline V gene has CDR1 MNHNS and CDR2 SASEGT. This CDR3 comprises 13 residues. V was clipped by 7 bases and J by 7 bases; unmatched bases: 9. CDR3 loop: CASTGGGVSEQYF. CDR3 DNA sequence: TGTGCCAGCACGGGGGGGGGCGTGAGTGAGCAGTACTTC.

The CDR3 reads CASSLDSYEQYF. For the CDR3, the DNA is TGTGCCAGCTCCCTCGACTCCTACGAGCAGTACTTC. The chain joins TRBV18 to TRBJ2-7; D remains unclear. The CDR3 has 12 residues. Germline V CDR1 and CDR2: KGHSH, LQKENI. Trimming left V 6 bases short and J 0 bases short, with 6 bases between.

This clone was seen a single time. The chain is built from TRBV29-1 and TRBJ2-2; D tentatively fits TRBD1 or TRBD2 (5 bases each). The CDR3 covers 15 residues. Germline values: CDR1 SQVTM, CDR2 ANQGSEA. V gave up 6 bases and J gave up 0 bases, with 14 bases separating them. CDR3 DNA sequence: TGCAGCGTCCCCGTGGGGGACGCGAACACCGGGGAGCTGTTTTTT. It codes for CSVPVGDANTGELFF.

The CDR3 loop is CASSLADRTYEQYF. The CDR3 DNA reads as TGCGCCAGCAGCTTGGCCGACAGGACCTACGAGCAGTACTTC. V gene TRBV5-1 combines with J gene TRBJ2-7; D may be TRBD1 (6 bases). The germline V and J ends were trimmed by 0 bases and 2 bases, with 9 bases remaining between them. CDR1 is SGHRS, CDR2 YFSETQ, per germline. The CDR3 totals 14 residues.

The chain links TRBV19 to TRBJ1-3, with D uncertain. The V end was cut by 7 bases, the J end by 4 bases, with 14 bases between. The CDR3 totals 14 residues. Per the germline V gene, CDR1 is LNHDA and CDR2 is SQIVND (reference sequence). CDR3 loop: CASKPTAGGNTIYF. The CDR3 DNA is TGTGCCAGTAAACCCACCGCGGGGGGAAACACCATATATTTT.

The chain uses TRBV7-2 and TRBJ1-2; D possibly corresponds to TRBD1 (6 bases). The germline V gene has CDR1 SGHTA and CDR2 FQGNSA. The CDR3 runs 14 residues. Trimming pared 6 bases from V and 4 bases from J, leaving 15 bases between. CDR3 residues: CASSPGGIGYGYTF. CDR3 coding DNA: TGTGCCAGCAGTCCGGGGGGCATAGGCTATGGCTACACCTTC.

This chain connects TRBV27 to TRBJ1-4, with 10 bases lining up with TRBD1. The CDR3 totals 15 residues. V dropped 5 bases and J dropped 7; count of bases not matched to a gene: 7. Germline-derived CDR1 and CDR2 are MNHEY and SMNVEV (reference sequence). Written as DNA, the CDR3 is TGTGCCAGCAGTCTGTCCGGGACAGGGGCTGAAAAACTGTTTTTT. Amino acid sequence: CASSLSGTGAEKLFF.

The V call is TRBV6-5, the J call TRBJ2-7; D not resolved. V was trimmed by 5 bases and J by 7 bases, leaving 18 bases between them. This CDR3 comprises 14 residues. The germline V gene has CDR1 MNHEY and CDR2 SVGAGI. CDR3 DNA sequence: TGTGCCAGCAGTGCCGCCCCCCCGGCCCCAGAGCAGTACTTC. Amino acids: CASSAAPPAPEQYF.

V and J are TRBV15 and TRBJ2-7, with 11 bases identical to TRBD2. This CDR3 is built from 12 residues. The ends lost 8 bases at V and 5 bases at J; junction bases unmatched: 2. Germline-derived CDR1 and CDR2 are LNHNV and YYDKDF (reference sequence). CDR3 amino acids: CATGSGRDEQYF. DNA of the CDR3: TGTGCCACCGGTAGCGGGAGGGACGAGCAGTACTTC.

This clone was counted once. This chain connects TRBV5-5 to TRBJ1-6; D unclear. Deletions cut 4 bases from V and 7 bases from J, with 15 bases between. There are 15 residues in the CDR3. The V gene's germline CDR1 is SGHKS and CDR2 YYEKEE (reference sequence). As DNA, the CDR3 is TGTGCCAGCAGCCACGGTGCTACCTTGAATTCACCCCTCCACTTT. It translates to CASSHGATLNSPLHF.

This chain uses TRBV6-5 with TRBJ2-1, with 12 bases identical to TRBD2. The CDR3 covers 16 residues. Germline CDR1 is MNHEY and CDR2 is SVGAGI. J was trimmed by 2 bases and V by 4 bases; bases with no gene match: 3. CDR3 region: CASSSRTSGTYNEQFF. CDR3 in DNA: TGTGCCAGCAGTTCCCGGACTAGCGGGACCTACAATGAGCAGTTCTTC.

The rearrangement joins TRBV11-3 to TRBJ2-3; no clear D. The ends were cut back, 2 bases at V and 3 bases at J, with 0 bases in the middle. The CDR3 extends over 11 amino acids. Germline-derived CDR1 and CDR2 are SGHNT and YENEEA. The CDR3 DNA reads as TGTGCCAGCAGCTTAACAGATACGCAGTATTTT. Protein: CASSLTDTQYF. Drawing the rest from reference TRBV11-3 and TRBJ2-3, the complete variable domain is EAGVVQSPRYKIIEKKQPVAFWCNPISGHNTLYWYLQNLGQGPELLIRYENEEAVDDSQLPKDRFSAERLKGVDSTLKIQPAELGDSAVYLCASSLTDTQYFGPGTRLTVL.

The V and J genes are TRBV5-8 and TRBJ2-7; a possible D gene is TRBD1 (5 bases). Looked up from germline, CDR1 is SGHTS and CDR2 is YDEGEE. V was trimmed by 2 bases and J by 2 bases, leaving 8 bases between them. This CDR3 spans 13 amino acids. The CDR3 DNA is TGTGCCAGCAGCTTCGCAGGGACCTACGAGCAGTACTTC. This sequence encodes CASSFAGTYEQYF.

The chain couples TRBV19 to TRBJ1-2, with a weak D call TRBD1 (6 bases). Germline loops: CDR1 LNHDA, CDR2 SQIVND (reference sequence). CDR3 length: 13 residues. Trimming took off 3 bases at V and 4 bases at J, with 9 bases between the two ends. CDR3 sequence reads: CASSISGAYGYTF. The CDR3 DNA follows: TGTGCCAGTAGTATCTCGGGGGCCTATGGCTACACCTTC.